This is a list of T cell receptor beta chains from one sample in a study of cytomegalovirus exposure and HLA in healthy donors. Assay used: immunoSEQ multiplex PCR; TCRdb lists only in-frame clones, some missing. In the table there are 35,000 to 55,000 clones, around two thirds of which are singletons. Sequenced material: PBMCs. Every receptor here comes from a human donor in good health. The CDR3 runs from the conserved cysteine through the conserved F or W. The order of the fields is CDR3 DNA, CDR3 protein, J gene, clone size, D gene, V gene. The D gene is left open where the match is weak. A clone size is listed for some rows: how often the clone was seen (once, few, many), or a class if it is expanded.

CDR3 DNA: TGTGCCAGCAGTGAATTCCCCAGATGGAGCAATCAGCCCCAGCATTTT
CDR3 protein: CASSEFPRWSNQPQHF
J gene: TRBJ1-5
clone size: -
D gene: -
V gene: TRBV2

CDR3 DNA: TGCGCCAGCAGCTTGGCCTTAGTAAATTCACCCCTCCACTTT
CDR3 protein: CASSLALVNSPLHF
J gene: TRBJ1-6
clone size: -
D gene: -
V gene: TRBV5-1

CDR3 DNA: TGCGCCAGCAGCAACAGACAGGGGGCAGGGTACAATGAGCAGTTCTTC
CDR3 protein: CASSNRQGAGYNEQFF
J gene: TRBJ2-1
clone size: -
D gene: TRBD1
V gene: TRBV5-1

CDR3 DNA: TGTGCCAGCTGTTTCGGGATAAACGAGCAGTACTTC
CDR3 protein: CASCFGINEQYF
J gene: TRBJ2-7
clone size: few
D gene: -
V gene: TRBV6-1

CDR3 DNA: TGCAGCGTTGGACAGCTCGCGAACACTGAAGCTTTCTTT
CDR3 protein: CSVGQLANTEAFF
J gene: TRBJ1-1
clone size: few
D gene: -
V gene: TRBV29-1

CDR3 DNA: TGCGCCAGCAGCCAAGGGACAGGGGGGTATGGCTACACCTTC
CDR3 protein: CASSQGTGGYGYTF
J gene: TRBJ1-2
clone size: -
D gene: TRBD1
V gene: TRBV4-3

CDR3 DNA: TGTGCCAGCAGCTCGAGCCGGGGGTTAAACATGTTTTTT
CDR3 protein: CASSSSRGLNMFF
J gene: TRBJ1-4
clone size: -
D gene: -
V gene: TRBV7-2

CDR3 DNA: TGTGCCAGCAGTTATAACAGGGCCTACTATGGCTACACCTTC
CDR3 protein: CASSYNRAYYGYTF
J gene: TRBJ1-2
clone size: -
D gene: -
V gene: TRBV6-5

CDR3 DNA: TGTGCCAGCAGCTTGAGGTTTAGCGGGGGGGCCGGTGAGCAGTTCTTC
CDR3 protein: CASSLRFSGGAGEQFF
J gene: TRBJ2-1
clone size: -
D gene: TRBD2
V gene: TRBV5-6

CDR3 DNA: TGTGCCAGCAGCTTACGAGGGGGCTGGGGCAATCAGCCCCAGCATTTT
CDR3 protein: CASSLRGGWGNQPQHF
J gene: TRBJ1-5
clone size: few
D gene: TRBD1
V gene: TRBV7-2

CDR3 DNA: TGCGCCAGCAGCCTCACTTCAGATACGCAGTATTTT
CDR3 protein: CASSLTSDTQYF
J gene: TRBJ2-3
clone size: -
D gene: -
V gene: TRBV5-1

CDR3 DNA: TGTGCCAGTAGCCTACTCCAGGGGCGGGATGGCTACACCTTC
CDR3 protein: CASSLLQGRDGYTF
J gene: TRBJ1-2
clone size: -
D gene: -
V gene: TRBV19

CDR3 DNA: TGTGCCTGGAGCCCGGGACAGAGAACTGGAAACACCATATATTTT
CDR3 protein: CAWSPGQRTGNTIYF
J gene: TRBJ1-3
clone size: -
D gene: TRBD1
V gene: TRBV30

CDR3 DNA: TGTGCCAGCAGTTTATATCCTGCGAACACCGGGGAGCTGTTTTTT
CDR3 protein: CASSLYPANTGELFF
J gene: TRBJ2-2
clone size: -
D gene: -
V gene: TRBV28

CDR3 DNA: TGTGCCAGCTCACCCAGCGGAACAGCGAGTGACACTGAAGCTTTCTTT
CDR3 protein: CASSPSGTASDTEAFF
J gene: TRBJ1-1
clone size: -
D gene: -
V gene: TRBV18

CDR3 DNA: TGTGCCAGCAGTCCTACCGGGACAGGGGTTGAAAAACTGTTTTTT
CDR3 protein: CASSPTGTGVEKLFF
J gene: TRBJ1-4
clone size: -
D gene: TRBD1
V gene: TRBV28

CDR3 DNA: TGCGCCAGCAGTCGGGCCACAGGTACCTACAATGAGCAGTTCTTC
CDR3 protein: CASSRATGTYNEQFF
J gene: TRBJ2-1
clone size: -
D gene: -
V gene: TRBV5-1

CDR3 DNA: TGCGCCAGCAGCCAAGAATCCAGTTTTAATTCACCCCTCCACTTT
CDR3 protein: CASSQESSFNSPLHF
J gene: TRBJ1-6
clone size: -
D gene: -
V gene: TRBV4-3

CDR3 DNA: TGTGCCTGGAGCGGGACAGGGGGCAACGAAAAACTGTTTTTT
CDR3 protein: CAWSGTGGNEKLFF
J gene: TRBJ1-4
clone size: -
D gene: TRBD1
V gene: TRBV30

CDR3 DNA: TGTGCCAGCAGCCCAACAGGACAGGTCCTCAGCGAGCAGTACTTC
CDR3 protein: CASSPTGQVLSEQYF
J gene: TRBJ2-7
clone size: -
D gene: TRBD1
V gene: TRBV14

CDR3 DNA: TGTGCCAGCAGCGTAGACGGGGGGGGCACCGGGGAGCTGTTTTTT
CDR3 protein: CASSVDGGGTGELFF
J gene: TRBJ2-2
clone size: once
D gene: TRBD2
V gene: TRBV9

CDR3 DNA: TGTGCCAGCAGTCACTCCCTACTCTCGAGACTACACCTCCAAGAGACCCAGTACTTC
CDR3 protein: CASSHSLLSRLHLQETQYF
J gene: TRBJ2-5
clone size: few
D gene: -
V gene: TRBV6-7

CDR3 DNA: TGTGCCAGCAGCGTGGGACAGGGTGGGTATGGCTACACCTTC
CDR3 protein: CASSVGQGGYGYTF
J gene: TRBJ1-2
clone size: few
D gene: TRBD1
V gene: TRBV9

CDR3 DNA: TGTGCCAGCAGCCTGACAGGGTTATCCTACGAGCAGTACTTC
CDR3 protein: CASSLTGLSYEQYF
J gene: TRBJ2-7
clone size: few
D gene: TRBD1
V gene: TRBV6-5

CDR3 DNA: TGTGCCAGCTCACCACCGTCCAGGAATTCGCGCGAGCAGTACTTC
CDR3 protein: CASSPPSRNSREQYF
J gene: TRBJ2-7
clone size: -
D gene: -
V gene: TRBV18

CDR3 DNA: TGTGCCAGCAGCTTAATTCGTGTTGGCTACACCTTC
CDR3 protein: CASSLIRVGYTF
J gene: TRBJ1-2
clone size: few
D gene: -
V gene: TRBV7-2

CDR3 DNA: TGCAGCGTTGAAGATCCCTCGTGGGGGCTCACAGATACGCAGTATTTT
CDR3 protein: CSVEDPSWGLTDTQYF
J gene: TRBJ2-3
clone size: -
D gene: -
V gene: TRBV29-1

CDR3 DNA: TGTGCCTGGATGGACAGGGGACGAGGGGAGACCCAGTACTTC
CDR3 protein: CAWMDRGRGETQYF
J gene: TRBJ2-5
clone size: -
D gene: TRBD1
V gene: TRBV30